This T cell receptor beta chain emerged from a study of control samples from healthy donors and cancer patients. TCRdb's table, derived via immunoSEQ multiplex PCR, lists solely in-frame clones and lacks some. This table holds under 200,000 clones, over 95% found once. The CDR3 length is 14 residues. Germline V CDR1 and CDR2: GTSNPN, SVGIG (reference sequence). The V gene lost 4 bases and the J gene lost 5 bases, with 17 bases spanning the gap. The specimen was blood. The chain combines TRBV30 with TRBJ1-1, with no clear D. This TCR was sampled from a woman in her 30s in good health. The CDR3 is CAWTTTTLSTEAFF. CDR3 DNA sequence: TGTGCCTGGACCACAACAACCCTGAGTACTGAAGCTTTCTTT.